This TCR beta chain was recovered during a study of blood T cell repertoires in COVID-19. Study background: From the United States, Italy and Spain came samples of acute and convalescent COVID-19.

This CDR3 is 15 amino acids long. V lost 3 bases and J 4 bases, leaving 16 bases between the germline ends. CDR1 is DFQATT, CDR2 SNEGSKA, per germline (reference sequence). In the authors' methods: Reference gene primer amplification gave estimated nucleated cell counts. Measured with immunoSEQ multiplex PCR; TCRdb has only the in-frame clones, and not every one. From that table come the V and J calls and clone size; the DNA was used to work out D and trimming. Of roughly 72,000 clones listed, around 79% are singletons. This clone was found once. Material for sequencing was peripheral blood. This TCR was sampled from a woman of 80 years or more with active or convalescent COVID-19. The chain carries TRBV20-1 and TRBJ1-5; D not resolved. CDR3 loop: CSASNPRQDNQPQHF. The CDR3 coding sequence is TGCAGTGCTAGTAATCCTCGTCAGGATAATCAGCCCCAGCATTTT.